This is a list of T cell receptor beta chains from one sample in a study of blood T cell repertoires in COVID-19. Only in-frame clones appear in the TCRdb table, and some are missing; sequencing was by immunoSEQ multiplex PCR. This sample carries around 230,000 clones, approximately 85% of them seen once, and the ten largest clones take less than 6.5%. The sequenced material came from peripheral blood. The receptors shown here come from a man aged 50-60 years with COVID-19, enrolled during active disease. The CDR3 runs from the conserved cysteine through the conserved F or W. Each record gives: V gene, CDR3 protein.

v_call: TRBV29-1; cdr3_aa: CSVSYLEAFF
v_call: TRBV28; cdr3_aa: CATGVMNTEAFF
v_call: TRBV4-3; cdr3_aa: CASSSPTSGTSSGANVLTF
v_call: TRBV4-3; cdr3_aa: CASSQDRAGEQYF
v_call: TRBV7-8; cdr3_aa: CASSLGIWQGVNSPLHF
v_call: TRBV6-5; cdr3_aa: CASRTSTDTQYF
v_call: TRBV7-3; cdr3_aa: CASSLGFQRGTDTQYF
v_call: TRBV3-1/TRBV3-2; cdr3_aa: CASSQLAGGPTDTQYF
v_call: TRBV5-1; cdr3_aa: CASSPGQSKGALHF
v_call: TRBV2; cdr3_aa: CASSTTQGHGELFF
v_call: TRBV5-1; cdr3_aa: CASSSYGTGGPAGELFF
v_call: TRBV6-2/TRBV6-3; cdr3_aa: CASSRPGGGNQPQHF
v_call: TRBV2; cdr3_aa: CASSDSSSYNEQFF
v_call: TRBV3-1/TRBV3-2; cdr3_aa: CASSQLRQGAGPSYEQYF
v_call: TRBV28; cdr3_aa: CASSLTPGWYGYTF
v_call: TRBV5-1; cdr3_aa: CASSLELAGGSDTQYF
v_call: TRBV19; cdr3_aa: CASSRGSGTGTYGYTF
v_call: TRBV9; cdr3_aa: CASSVDPRQGIIPLHF
v_call: TRBV6-5; cdr3_aa: CASRQGNQPQHF
v_call: TRBV5-4; cdr3_aa: CASAGERGQLNGELFF
v_call: TRBV27; cdr3_aa: CASSSLGTVSNYGYTF
v_call: TRBV7-9; cdr3_aa: CASSLGGSLNQPQHF
v_call: TRBV6-1; cdr3_aa: CASSEMLEETQYF
v_call: TRBV7-2; cdr3_aa: CASSRTGSDYGYTF
v_call: TRBV27; cdr3_aa: CASKKQGSGELFF
v_call: TRBV24-1; cdr3_aa: CATSGGDSNQPQHF
v_call: TRBV5-4; cdr3_aa: CASSLVDRGGPDTQYF
v_call: TRBV25-1; cdr3_aa: CASSELQGKNTIYF
v_call: TRBV28; cdr3_aa: CASSLPDTNSPLHF
v_call: TRBV5-1; cdr3_aa: CASSLAGGSNSPLHF
v_call: TRBV13; cdr3_aa: CASSLRGDGGSGTEAFF
v_call: TRBV30; cdr3_aa: CAWSGRGQETQYF
v_call: TRBV18; cdr3_aa: CASSQGQGDEKLFF
v_call: TRBV10-2; cdr3_aa: CASSEDGDTYNEQFF
v_call: TRBV6-5; cdr3_aa: CASSYIPGQGGYEQYF
v_call: TRBV19; cdr3_aa: CASSPFPTGRSGIQYF
v_call: TRBV5-1; cdr3_aa: CASSFGGKNIQYF
v_call: TRBV20-1; cdr3_aa: CSASSPAYEQYF
v_call: TRBV6-6; cdr3_aa: CASSLAGGLTDTQYF
v_call: TRBV6-2/TRBV6-3; cdr3_aa: CASSPRGDEQYF
v_call: TRBV7-2; cdr3_aa: CASSLDISEQFF
v_call: TRBV11-1; cdr3_aa: CASSWLREEGYNEQFF
v_call: TRBV5-1; cdr3_aa: CASSLRGPGMNTEAFF
v_call: TRBV6-5; cdr3_aa: CASRPQGRRGYTF
v_call: TRBV2; cdr3_aa: CASSEATHGTNEKLFF
v_call: TRBV13; cdr3_aa: CASRQTGSISPLHF
v_call: TRBV5-5; cdr3_aa: CASSWDRREQYF
v_call: TRBV19; cdr3_aa: CASSWDTSYEQYF
v_call: TRBV10-3; cdr3_aa: CAISDPTFAGLPTDTQYF
v_call: TRBV4-1; cdr3_aa: CASSQGTNTNYGYTF
v_call: TRBV9; cdr3_aa: CASSVGPSGNNEQFF
v_call: TRBV4-1; cdr3_aa: CASSHQYNEQFF
v_call: TRBV5-1; cdr3_aa: CASSIVTGNGPEKLFF